These 21 T cell receptor beta chains were sequenced from one sample in a study of T cells in Graves' hyperthyroidism and ophthalmopathy. RNA transcripts yielded amplified TCR beta CDR3 regions. In the first-round RT-PCR of the TCR CDR3, the HTBI primer set was used. Each CDR3 protein is one row after TCRdb ran MiXCR on the multiplex PCR reads. Of 100,000 to 140,000 distinct CDR3 sequences in the sample, around a sixth were seen once. Material: blood. The source is a woman aged 45-59 years with Graves' hyperthyroidism.

This clonotype was observed many times. V and J are TRBV7-3 and TRBJ2-3; weak D call: TRBD1 (6 bases). The germline V gene has CDR1 SGHTA and CDR2 FQGTGA. The germline V and J ends were trimmed by 3 bases and 5 bases, with 9 bases remaining between them. This CDR3 region has 13 residues. As DNA, the CDR3 is TGTGCCAGCAGCTTTGTAGGGGGAGATACGCAGTATTTT. It specifies CASSFVGGDTQYF.

This clonotype has a count of ten or more. The chain is built from TRBV30 and TRBJ1-1, with D maybe TRBD1 (5 bases). This CDR3 spans 14 amino acids. The germline gives CDR1 GTSNPN, CDR2 SVGIG (reference sequence). V shed 2 bases and J shed 10 bases, with 20 bases lying between them. The CDR3 sequence: CAWSLGDLGSGAFF. CDR3 bases: TGTGCCTGGAGTTTGGGGGATTTGGGGTCAGGAGCTTTCTTT.

This clonotype was observed at least ten times. The V call is TRBV20-1, the J call TRBJ1-2; no definite D call. The V end was cut by 6 bases, the J end by 5 bases, with 16 bases between. Germline V gene lookup returns CDR1 DFQATT and CDR2 SNEGSKA (reference sequence). The CDR3 is made up of 13 amino acids. CDR3 DNA sequence: TGCAGTGCCGCGCCCAGATTGGGGTATGGCTACACCTTC. Amino acids: CSAAPRLGYGYTF.

This sequence joins TRBV20-1 and TRBJ2-5; 14 bases line up with TRBD2. With V trimmed by 3 bases and J by 5 bases, 8 bases remained unmatched. CDR1 DFQATT and CDR2 SNEGSKA come from the germline V gene (reference sequence). The CDR3 totals 16 residues. CDR3 in amino acids: CSARKTSGRAGETQYF. CDR3 DNA sequence: TGCAGTGCTAGGAAGACTAGCGGGAGGGCCGGGGAGACCCAGTACTTC.

This clonotype was counted between two and nine times. This sequence joins TRBV9 and TRBJ2-5; TRBD1 is a possible D gene (6 bases). Deletions cut 0 bases from V and 1 base from J, with 10 bases between. The length of the CDR3 is 15 residues. In germline, CDR1 is SGDLS, CDR2 YYNGEE. The CDR3 region has the DNA TGTGCCAGCAGCGTAGCCCCGGACAGCCAAGAGACCCAGTACTTC. Translating gives CASSVAPDSQETQYF.

This rearrangement joins TRBV11-3 to TRBJ2-1; no reliable D call. The CDR3 sequence is 14 residues long. The V end lost 1 base, the J end lost 12 bases, and 16 bases lay between the germline ends. Germline loops: CDR1 SGHNT, CDR2 YENEEA. CDR3 coding DNA: TGTGCCAGCAGCTTAGGGGTAGGCCAATGGGGGCAGTTCTTC. Encoded protein: CASSLGVGQWGQFF.

The chain employs TRBV6-1 and TRBJ1-5; 7 bases line up with TRBD1. CDR1 and CDR2 from the germline V gene are MNHNS and SASEGT. Trimming at V came to 0 bases and at J to 6 bases, leaving 2 bases not matched to a gene. The CDR3 is 14 residues long. The CDR3 coding sequence is TGTGCCAGCAGTGAAGCAGGGGGCTCTCAGCCCCAGCATTTT. Protein: CASSEAGGSQPQHF.

This clonotype was detected many times. The V and J genes are TRBV5-1 and TRBJ2-5, with 9 bases matching TRBD2. The germline V gene encodes CDR1 SGHRS and CDR2 YFSETQ. J lost 3 bases, V lost 0 bases, and 6 bases had no gene match. The CDR3 is made up of 16 amino acids. This CDR3 reads CASSLVPLAGKETQYF. DNA for the CDR3: TGCGCCAGCAGCTTGGTCCCACTAGCGGGTAAAGAGACCCAGTACTTC.

This clonotype has a count of ten or more. CDR3 in DNA: TGCAGTGCTAGAGACCTAGGACAGGGCGAGACCCAGTACTTC. It yields the protein CSARDLGQGETQYF. V and J are TRBV20-1 and TRBJ2-5, with 8 bases aligning to TRBD1. From germline, CDR1 is DFQATT and CDR2 SNEGSKA (reference sequence). The CDR3 totals 14 residues. V was clipped by 0 bases and J by 5 bases; unmatched bases: 5.

Ten or more counts support this clonotype. V is TRBV28 and J is TRBJ2-3; the D is unclear. V lost 5 bases, J lost 1 base, and 7 bases lay in between. The CDR3 loop spans 13 amino acids. Germline CDR1 reads MDHEN; CDR2 reads SYDVKM. CDR3 region: CASSPYRTDTQYF. The CDR3 nucleotides are TGTGCCAGCAGTCCCTACCGCACAGATACGCAGTATTTT. Together with reference TRBV28 and TRBJ2-3, the CDR3 gives the full variable domain: DVKVTQSSRYLVKRTGEKVFLECVQDMDHENMFWYRQDPGLGLRLIYFSYDVKMKEKGDIPEGYSVSREKKERFSLILESASTNQTSMYLCASSPYRTDTQYFGPGTRLTVL.

The chain has TRBV5-1 and TRBJ1-1, with D perhaps matching TRBD1 (6 bases). CDR3 length equals 15 residues. Trimming shortened V by 4 bases and J by 2 bases, and 15 bases separated the two germline ends. The germline V gene encodes CDR1 SGHRS and CDR2 YFSETQ. CDR3 coding DNA: TGCGCCAGCAGCCCGGGACAAGGAATAAACACTGAAGCTTTCTTT. This translates into CASSPGQGINTEAFF.

This clonotype was found many times. The gene calls are TRBV29-1 and TRBJ2-7, with 11 nucleotides matching TRBD1. Germline V gene lookup returns CDR1 SQVTM and CDR2 ANQGSEA. The CDR3 covers 12 residues. The J segment lost 7 bases and the V segment lost 7 bases, leaving 6 bases of the junction unmatched. CDR3 in DNA: TGCAGCGCCGGGACAGGGGGAAGAGAGCAGTACTTC. It yields the protein CSAGTGGREQYF.

This clonotype was recorded at least ten times. V and J are TRBV20-1 and TRBJ2-1, with TRBD2 matching 10 bases. CDR1 is DFQATT and CDR2 is SNEGSKA in the germline V gene (reference sequence). CDR3 length: 20 residues. Germline trimming cut 0 bases from V and 1 base from J; bases unmatched to any gene: 15. Here the CDR3 reads CSARDLGLAGEGPSYNEQFF. DNA for the CDR3: TGCAGTGCTAGAGATCTGGGGCTAGCGGGAGAGGGGCCATCCTACAATGAGCAGTTCTTC.

This clonotype was recorded many times. The chain uses TRBV7-3 and TRBJ2-1; D might be TRBD1 (6 bases). V was shortened by 5 bases and J by 4 bases, with 18 bases between the two germline ends. CDR1 and CDR2 (germline): SGHTA, FQGTGA. This CDR3 is 16 amino acids long. As DNA, the CDR3 is TGTGCCAGCAGCCCAGCCCCAGCCAGGGGATACAATGAGCAGTTCTTC. This gives the protein CASSPAPARGYNEQFF.

This clonotype was seen ten or more times. V is TRBV7-9 and J is TRBJ2-5, with a tentative D call TRBD2 (6 bases). Trimming stripped 6 bases from V and 4 bases from J, with 18 bases between. CDR3 length: 15 residues. CDR1 SEHNR and CDR2 FQNEAQ come from the germline V gene (reference sequence). The CDR3 region has the DNA TGTGCCAGCAGTTTCGGGGGTAGCCGACGAGAGACCCAGTACTTC. Protein sequence: CASSFGGSRRETQYF.

In regard to this clonotype: A much more abundant neighbour one base away suggests this may be a read error. V usage is TRBV10-2 and J usage is TRBJ2-5; D uncertain. Looked up from germline, CDR1 is WSHSY and CDR2 is SAAADI. The CDR3 extends over 12 amino acids. CDR3 residues: CASGRIQETRYF. The DNA for the CDR3 is TGCGCCAGCGGGCGAATCCAAGAGACCCGGTACTTC.

At least ten counts were recorded for this clonotype. This chain joins TRBV20-1 and TRBJ2-2; the D call may be TRBD1 or TRBD2 (5 bases each). This CDR3 comprises 14 residues. Trimming took 5 bases from V and 5 from J, leaving 15 bases between them. The germline V gene has CDR1 DFQATT and CDR2 SNEGSKA (reference sequence). DNA of the CDR3: TGCAGTGCTTCCGGGACCCTCGGAACCGGGGAGCTGTTTTTT. This translates into CSASGTLGTGELFF.

This clonotype was picked up many times. The chain uses TRBV15 and TRBJ2-5; perhaps TRBD2 as D (5 bases). Looked up from germline, CDR1 is LNHNV and CDR2 is YYDKDF (reference sequence). The CDR3 consists of 14 residues. Deletions cut 0 bases from V and 4 bases from J, with 9 bases between. The CDR3 nucleotides are TGTGCCACCAGCAGAGATCCTGGGAGAGAGACCCAGTACTTC. Protein product: CATSRDPGRETQYF.

This clonotype was seen many times. The gene calls are TRBV28 and TRBJ2-2; D may be TRBD2 (6 bases). The V end lost 5 bases, the J end lost 2 bases, and 15 bases lay between the germline ends. Germline-derived CDR1 and CDR2 are MDHEN and SYDVKM. The CDR3 contains 16 residues. The CDR3, as DNA: TGTGCCAGCAGTACAGGAGGGACTTCTAACACCGGGGAGCTGTTTTTT. This encodes CASSTGGTSNTGELFF.

The chain links TRBV5-1 to TRBJ2-7; 8 bases map to TRBD1. With V trimmed by 6 bases and J by 2 bases, 13 bases remained unmatched. CDR1 is SGHRS, CDR2 YFSETQ, per germline. This CDR3 is 16 amino acids long. In nucleotides, the CDR3 is TGCGCCAGCAACCGTGGAGGCGGACAGGGAACCTACGAGCAGTACTTC. This gives the protein CASNRGGGQGTYEQYF.

The V call is TRBV9, the J call TRBJ1-1; no definite D call. The germline V and J ends were trimmed by 5 bases and 6 bases, with 14 bases remaining between them. Germline lookup yields CDR1 SGDLS and CDR2 YYNGEE. CDR3 length: 13 residues. The CDR3 bases are TGTGCCAGCAGTATGGACGTGGGCGCTGAAGCTTTCTTT. Amino acids: CASSMDVGAEAFF.